These T cell receptor beta chains were read from a single sample in a study of blood T cell repertoires in COVID-19. Generated by immunoSEQ multiplex PCR, the TCRdb table keeps only in-frame clones and is missing some. This table has more than 250,000 clones, roughly 85% appearing once. Sequenced: PBMCs or T cells enriched from blood (not recorded which). Source of these receptors: a man aged 35-49 years who had been exposed to COVID-19. Each CDR3 is given with its conserved first and last residue. A D gene is named only where the DNA matches it firmly. The listing skips clone size in some rows; elsewhere it reads once, few, many or a size class.

>once|NA|TRBV7-9|TRBJ2-7
TGTGCCAGCAGCTTAGAAGCCGGCTACGAGCAGTACTTC
CASSLEAGYEQYF
>few|NA|TRBV7-8|TRBJ2-5
TGTGCCAGCAGCTTATCCGGGGGAGAAAGCCAAGAGACCCAGTACTTC
CASSLSGGESQETQYF
>NA|NA|TRBV18|TRBJ2-3
TGTGCCAGCTCACCACGCGGTATTCGAACAGATACGCAGTATTTT
CASSPRGIRTDTQYF
>once|NA|TRBV14|TRBJ1-6
TGTGCCAGCAGCCGCGCGGCACCTTCTTATCATTCACCCCTCCACTTT
CASSRAAPSYHSPLHF
>few|NA|TRBV24-1|TRBJ2-7
TGTGCCACGTACTACGAGCAGTACTTC
CATYYEQYF
>NA|NA|TRBV5-5|TRBJ1-2
TGTGCCAGCAGCCAGACGGGAGGGTACTATGGCTACACCTTC
CASSQTGGYYGYTF
>NA|NA|TRBV6-2/TRBV6-3|TRBJ1-5
TGTGCCAGCAGCCCTATGACCTCTCGTCCAGGGGATTTCAATCAGCCCCAGCATTTT
CASSPMTSRPGDFNQPQHF
>NA|TRBD1|TRBV6-5|TRBJ2-3
TGTGCCATCCACGCAGGGGGCTGGACAGATACGCAGTATTTT
CAIHAGGWTDTQYF
>once|TRBD1|TRBV7-9|TRBJ1-1
TGTGCCAGCAGCAAGGGGGGACAGGGAAATGTTGAAGCTTTCTTT
CASSKGGQGNVEAFF
>NA|NA|TRBV9|TRBJ2-2
TGTGCCAGTGGACAGAACACCGGGGAGCTGTTTTTT
CASGQNTGELFF
>NA|TRBD2|TRBV12-5|TRBJ2-1
TGTGCTAGTGGTTCCGGGACTAGCATGAATGAGCAGTTCTTC
CASGSGTSMNEQFF
>NA|NA|TRBV6-5|TRBJ1-1
TGTGCCAGCACTGGGCGATGGACTGAAGCTTTCTTT
CASTGRWTEAFF
>NA|NA|TRBV5-6|TRBJ1-1
TGTGCCAGCAGCCTCTTCGGGAGGACTGAAGCTTTCTTT
CASSLFGRTEAFF
>NA|NA|TRBV24-1|TRBJ2-3
TGTGCCACCAGTGACCCAGGACAAAGAGGATCAGATACGCAGTATTTT
CATSDPGQRGSDTQYF
>NA|NA|TRBV7-8|TRBJ1-1
TGTGCCAGCATAAGGGGGAGGAACACTGAAGCTTTCTTT
CASIRGRNTEAFF
>NA|NA|TRBV5-1|TRBJ1-4
TGCGCCAGCAGCTTGGTGGGGGCAGGTGGAGAAAAACTGTTTTTT
CASSLVGAGGEKLFF
>NA|NA|TRBV5-1|TRBJ1-3
TGCGCCAGCAGCTCTCGACAGAACTCTGGAAACACCATATATTTT
CASSSRQNSGNTIYF
>NA|TRBD1|TRBV7-8|TRBJ1-5
TGTGCCAGCAGCCGGACAGGGGCTAATCAGCCCCAGCATTTT
CASSRTGANQPQHF
>few|TRBD2|TRBV29-1|TRBJ2-1
TGCAGCGTAACCGGGACTAGCGGGAGCTACAATGAGCAGTTCTTC
CSVTGTSGSYNEQFF
>NA|TRBD1|TRBV30|TRBJ2-7
TGTGCCTGGACCAGACAGGGGCTGGGATACGAGCAGTACTTC
CAWTRQGLGYEQYF
>NA|NA|TRBV18|TRBJ1-4
TGTGCCAGCTCACCACCGGGGGGGCAGGAAAAACTGTTTTTT
CASSPPGGQEKLFF
>NA|NA|TRBV7-8|TRBJ1-5
TGTGCCAGCAGCTTTCGCAGGGAATTCAATCAGCCCCAGCATTTT
CASSFRREFNQPQHF
>NA|NA|TRBV9|TRBJ1-2
TGTGCCAGCAGCTCGACTGATGGCTACACCTTC
CASSSTDGYTF
>NA|NA|TRBV5-4|TRBJ2-7
TGTGCCAGCAGCCAGGGGGGCGAGCAGTACTTC
CASSQGGEQYF
>once|NA|TRBV5-4|TRBJ1-6
TGTGCCAGCAGCTTAAGGGGCCCACCCCTCCACTTT
CASSLRGPPLHF
>NA|TRBD2|TRBV19|TRBJ2-1
TGTGCCAGTAGCCAACTAGCGGGAGCCCACAATGAGCAGTTCTTC
CASSQLAGAHNEQFF
>once|NA|TRBV11-2|TRBJ1-3
TGTGCCAGCAGCTTACCCCGGCAGGGGATCTCTGGAAACACCATATATTTT
CASSLPRQGISGNTIYF
>NA|TRBD2|TRBV11-3|TRBJ2-1
TGTGCCAGCAGCGCCCGACCCGGGACTAGCGGGAGGGGCTACAATGAGCAGTTCTTC
CASSARPGTSGRGYNEQFF
>NA|NA|TRBV30|TRBJ1-1
TGTGCCTGGAGTATACAGGGAGACGCTGAAGCTTTCTTT
CAWSIQGDAEAFF
>many|TRBD2|TRBV7-2|TRBJ2-2
TGTGCCAGCAGCTTAAATAGCGGGACCGGGGAGCTGTTTTTT
CASSLNSGTGELFF
>NA|NA|TRBV7-3|TRBJ2-1
TGTGCCAGCAGACGCACTAGTGATTCCTACAATGAGCAGTTCTTC
CASRRTSDSYNEQFF
>NA|TRBD1|TRBV3-1/TRBV3-2|TRBJ2-1
TGTGCCAGCAGCCAGCCGGGACAGAAAATGTACAATGAGCAGTTCTTC
CASSQPGQKMYNEQFF
>once|TRBD2|TRBV5-3|TRBJ2-1
TGTGCCAGAAAAGGACTAGCGGGAGGGATGGCGAATGAGCAGTTCTTC
CARKGLAGGMANEQFF
>NA|NA|TRBV21-1|TRBJ2-2
TGTGCCAGCAGGTTTCAGGACAGTCCCACCGGGGAGCTGTTTTTT
CASRFQDSPTGELFF
>NA|TRBD2|TRBV6-6|TRBJ2-5
TGTGCCAGCAGGATCCCGGGACTAGCGGGAGAGACCCAGTACTTC
CASRIPGLAGETQYF
>NA|NA|TRBV18|TRBJ1-1
TGTGCCAGCTCTATGACCCTAGGAGAGATGAACACTGAAGCTTTCTTT
CASSMTLGEMNTEAFF
>once|NA|TRBV6-1|TRBJ1-4
TGTGCCAGCAGTGAACGAACAGGGATCTTCGGTGAAAAACTGTTTTTT
CASSERTGIFGEKLFF
>NA|NA|TRBV24-1|TRBJ1-2
TGTGCCACCCGGGGAGCTTTTAGCTACACCTTC
CATRGAFSYTF
>NA|NA|TRBV5-5|TRBJ1-6
TGTGCCAGCAGCTTGGTTCGTCAGGAAGCCTCACCCCTCCACTTT
CASSLVRQEASPLHF
>NA|TRBD1|TRBV14|TRBJ1-2
TGTGCCAGCAGCCCAAGGGACAGCAGAAAAGACTATGGCTACACCTTC
CASSPRDSRKDYGYTF
>NA|NA|TRBV11-1|TRBJ2-7
TGTGCCAGCAGCTGGGGACTTAGGGGTTACGAGCAGTACTTC
CASSWGLRGYEQYF
>NA|NA|TRBV29-1|TRBJ2-3
TGCAGCGTTTCGGGGGACAGATCTTCAGCAGATACGCAGTATTTT
CSVSGDRSSADTQYF
>few|TRBD1|TRBV12-3/TRBV12-4|TRBJ2-7
TGTGCCAGCAGTTTGGACAGGCGGTACGAGCAGTACTTC
CASSLDRRYEQYF
>few|TRBD1|TRBV10-2|TRBJ1-2
TGCGCCAGCACCAGATTCGGACAGGGGGCGACCGGCTACACCTTC
CASTRFGQGATGYTF
>NA|TRBD1|TRBV19|TRBJ1-2
TGTGCCAGTAGGGACAGGGGGAGCGGCTACACCTTC
CASRDRGSGYTF
>NA|TRBD2|TRBV7-9|TRBJ2-3
TGTGCCAGCAGCCCTACACTAGCGGGAGCAACAGATACGCAGTATTTT
CASSPTLAGATDTQYF
>NA|NA|TRBV5-1|TRBJ2-7
TGCGCCAGCAGCTTGGATCGCGGGGCACCCCCCTACGAGCAGTACTTC
CASSLDRGAPPYEQYF
>NA|TRBD1|TRBV13|TRBJ2-2
TGTGCCAGCAGCGAAACCGAACCGAGGGACAGAAAATACACCGGGGAGCTGTTTTTT
CASSETEPRDRKYTGELFF
>NA|TRBD1|TRBV5-1|TRBJ1-4
TGCGCCAGCAGCACAGGACAGGGACGGGAAAAACTGTTTTTT
CASSTGQGREKLFF
>NA|NA|TRBV12-3/TRBV12-4|TRBJ2-5
TGTGCCAGCACCCCGACAGCACAAGAGACCCAGTACTTC
CASTPTAQETQYF